The 21 T cell receptor beta chains presented below share a single source sample, sequenced in a study of blood T cells in healthy people across ages. Combining a sample-barcoded 5' primer with a J-beta primer mix, a second PCR ran for roughly 6 to 12 cycles. TCRdb redid the calling of the 5' RACE reads with MiXCR, one entry per CDR3 protein. Here the sample spans 1.5 million to 2 million distinct CDR3 sequences, about 50% being singletons. Sequenced input: blood. These receptors all stem from a woman in her 40s in good health.

This chain joins TRBV28 and TRBJ2-7; D is undetermined. The germline V and J ends were trimmed by 9 bases and 2 bases, with 11 bases remaining between them. The CDR3 totals 12 residues. Germline loops: CDR1 MDHEN, CDR2 SYDVKM. CDR3 coding DNA: TGTGCCAGTTACGCTGTCCCCTACGAGCAGTACTTC. Translating gives CASYAVPYEQYF.

This clonotype was found many times. CDR3 residues: CSALKREGSYNEQFF. DNA for the CDR3: TGCAGTGCTCTTAAGCGGGAGGGCTCCTACAATGAGCAGTTCTTC. This chain uses TRBV20-1 with TRBJ2-1; TRBD2 matches 10 bases. The CDR3 runs to 15 residues. Unmatched junction bases numbered 4, after V lost 5 bases and J lost 0 bases. Germline lookup yields CDR1 DFQATT and CDR2 SNEGSKA (reference sequence).

This clonotype was observed once. V usage is TRBV6-6 and J usage is TRBJ1-2; D not resolved. Trimming took off 6 bases at V and 3 bases at J, with 17 bases between the two ends. This CDR3 is 15 amino acids long. CDR1 MNHNY and CDR2 SVGAGI come from the germline V gene (reference sequence). CDR3 sequence (DNA): TGTGCCAGCAGGGAACCGGCCGAACGCTACTATGGCTACACCTTC. Protein sequence: CASREPAERYYGYTF.

In this sample, this clonotype turned up many times. This chain connects TRBV7-2 to TRBJ2-7, with TRBD1 identical over 7 bases. The CDR3 covers 14 residues. Germline V CDR1 and CDR2: SGHTA, FQGNSA. V shed 5 bases, J shed 3 bases, and the junction held 7 bases outside the gene matches. The CDR3 DNA follows: TGTGCCAGCAGCCCAGACAGGGCAGGCTACGAGCAGTACTTC. This sequence encodes CASSPDRAGYEQYF. The whole variable domain, remainder taken from reference TRBV7-2 and TRBJ2-7, is GAGVSQSPSNKVTEKGKDVELRCDPISGHTALYWYRQSLGQGLEFLIYFQGNSAPDKSGLPSDRFSAERTGGSVSTLTIQRTQQEDSAVYLCASSPDRAGYEQYFGPGTRLTVT.

The V and J genes are TRBV10-3 and TRBJ2-5; the D is unclear. Germline loops: CDR1 ENHRY, CDR2 SYGVKD. Trimming took 0 bases from V and 11 from J, leaving 19 bases between them. The CDR3 extends over 15 amino acids. In DNA form, the CDR3 reads TGTGCCATCAGTGAGTCCCCGGTAGGTAACAATGAGCAGTACTTC. Its translation is CAISESPVGNNEQYF.

V is TRBV7-6 and J is TRBJ2-7; possible D gene TRBD1, 5 bases. The CDR3 totals 15 residues. V was cut by 8 bases and J by 0 bases, with 17 bases left in between. The V gene's germline CDR1 is SGHVS and CDR2 FNYEAQ. The CDR3 loop reads CASGRDSLGSYEQYF. Written as DNA, the CDR3 is TGTGCCAGCGGCCGCGACAGCTTAGGCTCCTACGAGCAGTACTTC.

The chain recombines TRBV7-2 with TRBJ2-7; 7 bases map to TRBD2. V lost 4 bases and J lost 2; bases outside the gene matches: 14. The CDR3 sequence is 17 residues long. Germline V gives CDR1 SGHTA, CDR2 FQGNSA. CDR3 sequence: CASSSTSGTKSPYEQYF. The DNA of the CDR3 is TGTGCCAGCAGCTCAACCTCCGGGACTAAAAGCCCCTACGAGCAGTACTTC.

The V call is TRBV20-1, the J call TRBJ2-1; the D gene is possibly TRBD2 (7 bases). V gave up 3 bases and J gave up 3 bases, with 18 bases separating them. There are 16 residues in the CDR3. Germline V CDR1 and CDR2: DFQATT, SNEGSKA (reference sequence). The DNA of the CDR3 is TGCAGTGCTAGTCGGTCGAGGGGGGGCCTCTACAATGAGCAGTTCTTC. Its translation is CSASRSRGGLYNEQFF.

The chain couples TRBV7-3 to TRBJ2-3; D might be TRBD2 (7 bases). V was cut by 5 bases and J by 4 bases, with 31 bases left in between. Per germline, CDR1 SGHTA and CDR2 FQGTGA. The CDR3 loop spans 20 amino acids. As DNA, the CDR3 is TGTGCCAGCAGCCTCGTTAAGGGAGGGGGGGGACCATTTGTCGCAGATACGCAGTATTTT. This codes for CASSLVKGGGGPFVADTQYF.

In this sample, this clonotype turned up once. The J gene is TRBJ2-5, the V gene TRBV24-1; the match to TRBD1 covers 7 bases. Germline CDR1 reads KGHDR; CDR2 reads SFDVKD. CDR3 length: 14 amino acids. V shed 4 bases and J 11 bases; nucleotides not matched to a gene: 12. DNA of the CDR3: TGTGCCACCAGTGAAGGGACAGCCTACAATGAGCAGTACTTC. It yields the protein CATSEGTAYNEQYF.

The table lists this clonotype with a few counts. The rearrangement uses TRBV5-1 and TRBJ1-2, with D possibly TRBD1 on 6 matching bases. Per the germline V gene, CDR1 is SGHRS and CDR2 is YFSETQ. CDR3 length: 13 residues. V lost 4 bases to trimming and J lost 7 bases, with 14 bases between them. This CDR3 reads CASSPSGTLGYTF. CDR3 nucleotide sequence: TGCGCCAGCAGCCCCTCCGGGACACTTGGCTACACCTTC.

The chain carries TRBV20-1 and TRBJ1-2, with no clear D. This CDR3 comprises 12 residues. V dropped 6 bases and J dropped 4 bases, with 12 bases sitting between them. Germline CDR1 and CDR2: DFQATT and SNEGSKA (reference sequence). CDR3 loop: CSARPAGYGYTF. The CDR3 DNA sequence: TGCAGTGCCCGGCCGGCAGGCTATGGCTACACCTTC.

This chain links TRBV4-3 with TRBJ2-3, with 7 bases lining up with TRBD1. With V trimmed by 1 base and J by 5 bases, 12 bases remained unmatched. This CDR3 region has 17 residues. Germline V gene sequence: CDR1 LGHNA, CDR2 YSLEER. The CDR3 spells CASSQAPSQGDQDTQYF. The CDR3 nucleotides read TGCGCCAGCAGCCAAGCGCCCAGTCAGGGGGATCAAGATACGCAGTATTTT.

This clonotype turned up a few times. The chain employs TRBV4-3 and TRBJ2-2, with D unresolved. The V end lost 2 bases, the J end lost 6 bases, and 10 bases lay between the germline ends. Per the germline V gene, CDR1 is LGHNA and CDR2 is YSLEER. This CDR3 region has 14 residues. The CDR3 here is CASSQLSDSGELFF. In DNA form, the CDR3 reads TGCGCCAGCAGCCAATTGAGCGACTCCGGGGAGCTGTTTTTT.

V gene TRBV7-2 combines with J gene TRBJ2-1; D possibly uses TRBD1 or TRBD2 (6 bases each). V gave up 0 bases and J gave up 0 bases, with 9 bases separating them. Looked up from germline, CDR1 is SGHTA and CDR2 is FQGNSA. The CDR3 spans 16 residues. CDR3 bases: TGTGCCAGCAGCTTAGCAGGGGGGCTCTCCTACAATGAGCAGTTCTTC. Its translation is CASSLAGGLSYNEQFF.

The genes are TRBV9 and TRBJ2-7, with TRBD2 identical over 10 bases. The CDR3 is made up of 14 amino acids. The trim removed 5 bases at V and 3 bases at J, leaving 5 bases unmatched. The germline V gene encodes CDR1 SGDLS and CDR2 YYNGEE. CDR3 protein: CASSGASGGYEQYF. As DNA, the CDR3 is TGTGCCAGCAGTGGGGCTAGCGGGGGCTACGAGCAGTACTTC.

CDR3 loop: CSARGQIRETQYF. DNA for the CDR3: TGCAGTGCTCGGGGCCAGATACGAGAGACCCAGTACTTC. This chain uses TRBV20-1 with TRBJ2-5; D could derive from TRBD1 or TRBD2 (5 bases each). Trimming removed 5 bases from V and 4 bases from J, with 14 bases in between. The CDR3 is 13 residues long. CDR1 and CDR2 from the germline V gene are DFQATT and SNEGSKA (reference sequence).

This chain joins TRBV14 and TRBJ2-7, with 10 nucleotides matching TRBD2. CDR1 is SGHDN and CDR2 is FVKESK in the germline V gene. The CDR3 is 22 residues long. V gave up 0 bases and J gave up 3 bases; unmatched junction bases: 23. The CDR3 DNA reads as TGTGCCAGCAGCCAAGATCAGTGGCCTAGCGGGGGCCTACGAGGGAATATCTACGAGCAGTACTTC. Translated, it gives CASSQDQWPSGGLRGNIYEQYF. Full variable domain (missing parts from reference TRBV14 and TRBJ2-7): EAGVTQFPSHSVIEKGQTVTLRCDPISGHDNLYWYRRVMGKEIKFLLHFVKESKQDESGMPNNRFLAERTGGTYSTLKVQPAELEDSGVYFCASSQDQWPSGGLRGNIYEQYFGPGTRLTVT.

The chain recombines TRBV2 with TRBJ1-5, with 7 bases aligning to TRBD1. The CDR3 spans 14 residues. CDR1 and CDR2 from the germline V gene are SNHLY and FYNNEI. V was clipped by 2 bases and J by 4 bases; unmatched bases: 2. The CDR3 region is CASSETTGNQPQHF. Written as DNA, the CDR3 is TGTGCCAGCAGTGAAACGACAGGGAATCAGCCCCAGCATTTT.

The chain combines TRBV6-2 or TRBV6-3 with TRBJ1-2; maybe TRBD1 (5 bases). From germline, CDR1 is MNHEY and CDR2 SVGEGT. This CDR3 is 14 amino acids long. Trimming removed 5 bases at V and 5 bases at J, with 15 bases between. The CDR3 region is CASSQLQALYGYTF. The CDR3 region has the DNA TGTGCCAGCAGTCAATTACAGGCTTTATATGGCTACACCTTC.

J is TRBJ2-5 and V is TRBV27, with D possibly being TRBD2 (5 bases). CDR3 length equals 14 residues. Germline CDR1 is MNHEY and CDR2 is SMNVEV (reference sequence). V was cut by 6 bases and J by 5 bases, with 16 bases left in between. CDR3 coding DNA: TGTGCCAGCAGCCCGAGTAAGGGCGGGGAGACCCAGTACTTC. Amino acids: CASSPSKGGETQYF.